These T cell receptor beta chains were read from a single sample in a study of shared clonotypes between healthy human individuals. TCRdb keeps only in-frame clones here, not all; method: immunoSEQ multiplex PCR. The sample has some 200,000 clones; approximately 70% are singletons. Sample: memory CD4+ T cells sorted from blood. The receptors come from a man aged 25-45 years in good health. CDR3s include the opening cysteine and the closing phenylalanine or tryptophan. D genes are given only for firm matches. Part of the rows lack a size; the others show once, few, many or a class for expanded clones.

D gene | clone size | V gene | CDR3 protein
- | - | TRBV5-1 | CASGPTNEKLFF
- | - | TRBV29-1 | CSVGGGAGKNIQYF
TRBD2 | - | TRBV14 | CASSAKNPGGYGGNEQFF
TRBD2 | - | TRBV27 | CASSSLPGTSVLQSEFYNEQFF
TRBD1 | - | TRBV29-1 | CSVAPGQGMNTEAFF
- | - | TRBV7-2 | CASSLAGLYGYTF
- | - | TRBV7-8 | CASSLVEGFAYEQYF
- | - | TRBV5-1 | CASSLQGQTEAFF
- | - | TRBV11-2 | CASSWRSGSGEKLFF
- | - | TRBV6-1 | CASSVGRGSVAEAFF
TRBD2 | - | TRBV5-1 | CASSSGGARSYEQYF
TRBD1 | once | TRBV18 | CASSPQGAGEQYF
- | few | TRBV19 | CASSINSPLGEQFF
TRBD2 | - | TRBV11-3 | CASSRLADTYEQYF
- | - | TRBV5-1 | CASSLFGGVGDTQYF
TRBD1 | - | TRBV7-9 | CASSDRGEEYNEQFF
TRBD1 | few | TRBV19 | CASSIVPGGNEQFF
TRBD2 | - | TRBV11-2 | CASSLDTPWREGRNEQFF
- | few | TRBV18 | CASSPGIGYTF
TRBD2 | - | TRBV27 | CASSLLTSGVYNEQFF
TRBD2 | - | TRBV5-1 | CASSLSLAGNLQETQYF
- | - | TRBV11-2 | CASSLWVLVNTEAFF
- | - | TRBV28 | CASTSQGAPPEAFF
- | - | TRBV6-6 | CASSYGRLNTGELFF
TRBD2 | - | TRBV5-6 | CASSPILLPGGAYNEQFF
- | - | TRBV5-6 | CASSTRRDTLKRETQYF
- | - | TRBV7-2 | CASSPGGRVKEQYF
- | - | TRBV29-1 | CSAIWVSETQYF
- | few | TRBV5-4 | CASSLDSGRTEAFF
TRBD1 | - | TRBV30 | CAWSYGTAYGYTF
- | few | TRBV29-1 | CSVEGGAGGYTF
- | - | TRBV7-2 | CASSLPGSFYEQYF
- | - | TRBV7-9 | CASSVGPHGNQPQHF
- | - | TRBV6-1 | CASSGRWGQPQHF
- | - | TRBV5-4 | CASSSIASLSGETQYF
- | - | TRBV27 | CASSFVGYNEQFF
- | - | TRBV29-1 | CSVFDNEQFF
- | - | TRBV7-3 | CASSTAEGSSYNEQFF
TRBD2 | - | TRBV7-9 | CASSLLPAGTSSNEQFF
TRBD2 | - | TRBV6-1 | CATTPGGSRYNEQFF
TRBD2 | - | TRBV15 | CATSRQPSLAGGPDTQYF
TRBD1 | - | TRBV18 | CASSRDRDTEAFF
TRBD2 | once | TRBV14 | CASSQRGIRLAGQETQYF
- | few | TRBV27 | CASIRDRSSYNEQFF
TRBD1 | - | TRBV9 | CASSVVTGGQAFF
- | - | TRBV4-3 | CASSQDLAGGETQYF
- | - | TRBV5-1 | CASSLKGATNEKLFF
- | - | TRBV9 | CASSVAVGGKETQYF
- | - | TRBV7-2 | CASRQSLFQETQYF
- | - | TRBV6-5 | CASSYTERDGYTF
- | - | TRBV5-1 | CASSLGSGTTYEQYF